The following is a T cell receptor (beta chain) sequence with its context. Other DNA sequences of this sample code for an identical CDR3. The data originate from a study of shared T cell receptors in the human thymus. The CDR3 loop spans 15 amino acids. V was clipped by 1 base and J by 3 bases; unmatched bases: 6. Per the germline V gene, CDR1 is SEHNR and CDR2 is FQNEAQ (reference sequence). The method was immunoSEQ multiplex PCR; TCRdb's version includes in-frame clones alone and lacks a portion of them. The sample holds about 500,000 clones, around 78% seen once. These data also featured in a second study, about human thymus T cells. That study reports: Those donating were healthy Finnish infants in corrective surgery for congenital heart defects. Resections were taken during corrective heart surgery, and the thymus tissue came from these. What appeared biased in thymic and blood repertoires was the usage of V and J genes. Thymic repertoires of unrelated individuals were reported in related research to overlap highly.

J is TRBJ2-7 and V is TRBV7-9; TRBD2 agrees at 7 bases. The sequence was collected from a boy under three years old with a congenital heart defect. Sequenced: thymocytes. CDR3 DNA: TGTGCCAGCAGCTTAGGGCTAGCGGAGTTCTACGAGCAGTACTTC. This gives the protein CASSLGLAEFYEQYF.